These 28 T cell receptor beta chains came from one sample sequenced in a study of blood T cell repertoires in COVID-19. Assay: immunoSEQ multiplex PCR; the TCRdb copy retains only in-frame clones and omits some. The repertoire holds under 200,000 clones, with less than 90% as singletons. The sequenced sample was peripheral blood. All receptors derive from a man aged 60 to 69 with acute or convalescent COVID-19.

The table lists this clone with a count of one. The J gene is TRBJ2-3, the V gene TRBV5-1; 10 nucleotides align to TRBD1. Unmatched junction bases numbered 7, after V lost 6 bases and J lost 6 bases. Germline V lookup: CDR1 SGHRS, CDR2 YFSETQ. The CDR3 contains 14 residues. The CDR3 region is CASTPGTGDDTQYF. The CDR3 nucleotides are TGCGCCAGCACCCCCGGGACAGGGGACGATACGCAGTATTTT.

The CDR3 region has the DNA TGCAGCGCCCTTAGCGGGGGCTACACCGGGGAGCTGTTTTTT. This translates into CSALSGGYTGELFF. This chain uses TRBV29-1 with TRBJ2-2; 9 bases match TRBD2. V shed 7 bases, J shed 3 bases, and the junction held 6 bases outside the gene matches. The CDR3 is made up of 14 amino acids. Germline V gene lookup returns CDR1 SQVTM and CDR2 ANQGSEA.

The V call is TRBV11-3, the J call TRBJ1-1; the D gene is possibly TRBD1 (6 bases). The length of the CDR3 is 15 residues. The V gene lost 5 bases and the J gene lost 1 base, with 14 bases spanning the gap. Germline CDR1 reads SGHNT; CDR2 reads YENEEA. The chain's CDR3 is CASSPGGARNTEAFF. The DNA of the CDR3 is TGTGCCAGCAGCCCGGGGGGGGCAAGGAACACTGAAGCTTTCTTT.

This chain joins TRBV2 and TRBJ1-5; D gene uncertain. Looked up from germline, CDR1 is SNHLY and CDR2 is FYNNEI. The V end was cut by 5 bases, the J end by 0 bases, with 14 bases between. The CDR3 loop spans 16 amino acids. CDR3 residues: CASSWEYQGSNQPQHF. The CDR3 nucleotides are TGTGCCAGCAGTTGGGAGTACCAAGGTAGCAATCAGCCCCAGCATTTT.

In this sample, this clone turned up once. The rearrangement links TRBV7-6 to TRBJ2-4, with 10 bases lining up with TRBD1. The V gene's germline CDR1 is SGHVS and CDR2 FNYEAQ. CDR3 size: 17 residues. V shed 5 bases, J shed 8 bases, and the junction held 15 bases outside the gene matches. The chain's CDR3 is CASSPRQRGQGRDIQYF. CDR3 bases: TGTGCCAGCAGCCCGCGACAACGGGGACAGGGGAGGGACATTCAGTACTTC.

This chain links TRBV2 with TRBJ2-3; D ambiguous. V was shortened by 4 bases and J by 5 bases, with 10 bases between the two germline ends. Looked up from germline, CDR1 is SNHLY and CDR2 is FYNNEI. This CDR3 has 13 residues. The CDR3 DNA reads TGTGCCAGCAGTGTAGAATCCGAAGATACGCAGTATTTT. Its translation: CASSVESEDTQYF.

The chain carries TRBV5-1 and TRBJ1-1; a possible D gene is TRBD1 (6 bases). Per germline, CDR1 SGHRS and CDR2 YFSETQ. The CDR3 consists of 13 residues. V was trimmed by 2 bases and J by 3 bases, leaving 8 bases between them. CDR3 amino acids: CASSLNRDTEAFF. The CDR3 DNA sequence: TGCGCCAGCAGCTTAAACAGGGACACTGAAGCTTTCTTT.

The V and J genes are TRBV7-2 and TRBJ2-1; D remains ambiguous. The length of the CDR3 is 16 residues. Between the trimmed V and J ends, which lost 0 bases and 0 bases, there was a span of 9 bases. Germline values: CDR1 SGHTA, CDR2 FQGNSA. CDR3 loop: CASSLAPSASYNEQFF. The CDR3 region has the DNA TGTGCCAGCAGCTTAGCGCCCAGCGCCTCCTACAATGAGCAGTTCTTC.

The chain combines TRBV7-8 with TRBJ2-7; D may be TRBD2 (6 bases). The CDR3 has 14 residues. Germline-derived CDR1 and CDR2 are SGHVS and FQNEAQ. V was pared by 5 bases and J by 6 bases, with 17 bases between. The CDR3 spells CASSGEDYRSEQYF. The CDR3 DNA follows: TGTGCCAGCAGCGGGGAGGACTACCGTTCCGAGCAGTACTTC.

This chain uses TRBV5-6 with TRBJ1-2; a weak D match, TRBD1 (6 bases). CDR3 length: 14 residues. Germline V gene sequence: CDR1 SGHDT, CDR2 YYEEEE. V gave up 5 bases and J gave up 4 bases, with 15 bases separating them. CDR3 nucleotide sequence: TGTGCCAGCAGGGCTGGACAGCGCCCCTATGGCTACACCTTC. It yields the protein CASRAGQRPYGYTF.

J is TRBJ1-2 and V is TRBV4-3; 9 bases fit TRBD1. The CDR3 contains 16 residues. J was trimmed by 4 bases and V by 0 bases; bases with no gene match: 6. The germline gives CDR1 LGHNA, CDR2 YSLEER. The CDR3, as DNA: TGCGCCAGCAGCCAAGAGGGGGACAGGGTCGGCTATGGCTACACCTTC. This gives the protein CASSQEGDRVGYGYTF.

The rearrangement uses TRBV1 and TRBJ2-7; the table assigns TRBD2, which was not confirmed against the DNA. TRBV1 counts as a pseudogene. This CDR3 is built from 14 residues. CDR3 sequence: CTSSRREAVDEQYF. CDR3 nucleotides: TGCACCAGCAGCCGGCGGGAGGCCGTGGACGAGCAGTACTTC.

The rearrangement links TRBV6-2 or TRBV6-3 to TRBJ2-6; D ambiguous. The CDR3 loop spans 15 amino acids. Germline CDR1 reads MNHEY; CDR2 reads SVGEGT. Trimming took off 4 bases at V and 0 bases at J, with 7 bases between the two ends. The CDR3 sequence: CASSSPFSGANVLTF. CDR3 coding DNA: TGTGCCAGCAGTTCTCCGTTCTCTGGGGCCAACGTCCTGACTTTC.

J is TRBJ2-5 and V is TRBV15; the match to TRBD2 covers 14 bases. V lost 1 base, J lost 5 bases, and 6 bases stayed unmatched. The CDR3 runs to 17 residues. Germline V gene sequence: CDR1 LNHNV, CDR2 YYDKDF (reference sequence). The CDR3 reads CATSRGGLAGGGETQYF. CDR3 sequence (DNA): TGTGCCACCAGCAGAGGAGGACTAGCGGGGGGTGGTGAGACCCAGTACTTC.

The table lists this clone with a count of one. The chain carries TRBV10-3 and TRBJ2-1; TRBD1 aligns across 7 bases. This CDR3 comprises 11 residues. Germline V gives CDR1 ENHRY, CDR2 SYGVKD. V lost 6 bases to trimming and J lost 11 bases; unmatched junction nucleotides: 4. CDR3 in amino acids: CAISPGGQQFF. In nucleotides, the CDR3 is TGTGCCATCAGCCCAGGGGGTCAGCAGTTCTTC.

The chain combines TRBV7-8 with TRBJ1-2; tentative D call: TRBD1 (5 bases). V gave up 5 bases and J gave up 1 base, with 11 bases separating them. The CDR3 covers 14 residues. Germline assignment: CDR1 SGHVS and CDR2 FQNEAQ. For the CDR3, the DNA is TGTGCCAGCAGCACACACGGGGGTAACTATGGCTACACCTTC. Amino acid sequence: CASSTHGGNYGYTF. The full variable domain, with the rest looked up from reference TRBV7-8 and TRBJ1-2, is GAGVSQSPRYKVAKRGQDVALRCDPISGHVSLFWYQQALGQGPEFLTYFQNEAQLDKSGLPSDRFFAERPEGSVSTLKIQRTQQEDSAVYLCASSTHGGNYGYTFGSGTRLTVV.

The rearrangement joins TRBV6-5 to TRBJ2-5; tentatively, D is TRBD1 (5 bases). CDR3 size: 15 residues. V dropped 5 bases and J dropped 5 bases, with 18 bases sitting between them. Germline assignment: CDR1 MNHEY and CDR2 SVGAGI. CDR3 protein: CASSSTDSDLETQYF. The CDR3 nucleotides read TGTGCCAGCAGTAGTACCGACAGCGATCTGGAGACCCAGTACTTC.

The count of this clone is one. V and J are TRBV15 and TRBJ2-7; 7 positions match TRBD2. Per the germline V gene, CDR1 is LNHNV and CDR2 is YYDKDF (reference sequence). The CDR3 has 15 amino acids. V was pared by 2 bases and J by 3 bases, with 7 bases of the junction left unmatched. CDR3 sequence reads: CATSRYLAVGYEQYF. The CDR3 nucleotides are TGTGCCACCAGCAGATATCTAGCGGTGGGCTACGAGCAGTACTTC.

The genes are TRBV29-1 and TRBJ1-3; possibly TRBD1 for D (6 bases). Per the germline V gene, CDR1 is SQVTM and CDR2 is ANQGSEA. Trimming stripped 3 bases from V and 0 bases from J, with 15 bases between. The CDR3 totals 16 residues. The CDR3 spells CSVEGATGYSGNTIYF. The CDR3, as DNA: TGCAGCGTTGAGGGGGCCACAGGCTACTCTGGAAACACCATATATTTT. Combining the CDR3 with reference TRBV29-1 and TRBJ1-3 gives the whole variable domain SAVISQKPSRDICQRGTSLTIQCQVDSQVTMMFWYRQQPGQSLTLIATANQGSEATYESGFVIDKFPISRPNLTFSTLTVSNMSPEDSSIYLCSVEGATGYSGNTIYFGEGSWLTVV.

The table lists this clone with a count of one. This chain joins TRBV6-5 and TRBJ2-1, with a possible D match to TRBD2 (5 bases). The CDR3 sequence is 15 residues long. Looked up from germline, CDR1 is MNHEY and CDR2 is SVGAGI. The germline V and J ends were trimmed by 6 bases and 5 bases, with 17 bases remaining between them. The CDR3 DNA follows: TGTGCCAGCAGCGGCGGGTGGTGGGTTAACAATGAGCAGTTCTTC. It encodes CASSGGWWVNNEQFF.

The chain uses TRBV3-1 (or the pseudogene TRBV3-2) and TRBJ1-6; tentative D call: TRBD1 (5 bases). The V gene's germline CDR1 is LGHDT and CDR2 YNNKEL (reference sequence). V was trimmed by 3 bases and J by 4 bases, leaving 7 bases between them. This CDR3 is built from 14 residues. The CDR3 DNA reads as TGTGCCAGCAGCCAGAAGGGGTATAATTCACCCCTCCACTTT. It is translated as CASSQKGYNSPLHF.

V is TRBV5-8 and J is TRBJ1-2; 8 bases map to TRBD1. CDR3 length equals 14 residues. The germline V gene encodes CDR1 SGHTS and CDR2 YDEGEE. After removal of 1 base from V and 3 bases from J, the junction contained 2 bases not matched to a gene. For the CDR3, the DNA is TGTGCCAGCAGCTTGCAGGACAGGGACTATGGCTACACCTTC. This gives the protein CASSLQDRDYGYTF.

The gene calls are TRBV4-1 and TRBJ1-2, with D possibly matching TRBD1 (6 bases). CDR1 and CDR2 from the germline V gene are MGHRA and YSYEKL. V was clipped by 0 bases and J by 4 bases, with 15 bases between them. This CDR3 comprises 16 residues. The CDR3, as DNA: TGCGCCAGCAGCCAAGATGGGGCAGGGGCTTCCTATGGCTACACCTTC. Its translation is CASSQDGAGASYGYTF.

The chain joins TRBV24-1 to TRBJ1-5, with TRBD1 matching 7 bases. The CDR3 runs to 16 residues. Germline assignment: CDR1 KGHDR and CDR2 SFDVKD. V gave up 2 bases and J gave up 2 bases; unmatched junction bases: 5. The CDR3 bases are TGTGCCACCAGTGATTCCCAGGGGGGCGGCAATCAGCCCCAGCATTTT. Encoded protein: CATSDSQGGGNQPQHF.

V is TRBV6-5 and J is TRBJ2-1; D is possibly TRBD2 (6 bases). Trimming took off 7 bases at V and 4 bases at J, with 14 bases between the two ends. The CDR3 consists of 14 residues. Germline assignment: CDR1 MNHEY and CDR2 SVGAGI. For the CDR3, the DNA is TGTGCCAGCACCCGGGACTCCCCTTACAATGAGCAGTTCTTC. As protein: CASTRDSPYNEQFF.

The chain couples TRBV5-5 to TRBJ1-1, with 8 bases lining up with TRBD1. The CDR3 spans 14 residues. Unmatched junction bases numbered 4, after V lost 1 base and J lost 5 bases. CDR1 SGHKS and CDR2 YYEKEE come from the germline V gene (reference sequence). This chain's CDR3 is CASSLQGARTEAFF. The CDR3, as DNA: TGTGCCAGCAGCTTGCAGGGGGCGAGGACTGAAGCTTTCTTT. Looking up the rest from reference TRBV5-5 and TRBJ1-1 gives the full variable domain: DAGVTQSPTHLIKTRGQQVTLRCSPISGHKSVSWYQQVLGQGPQFIFQYYEKEERGRGNFPDRFSARQFPNYSSELNVNALLLGDSALYLCASSLQGARTEAFFGQGTRLTVV.

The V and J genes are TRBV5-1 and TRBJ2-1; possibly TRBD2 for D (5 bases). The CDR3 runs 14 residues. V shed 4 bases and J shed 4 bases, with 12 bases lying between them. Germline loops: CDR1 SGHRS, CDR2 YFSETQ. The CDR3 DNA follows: TGCGCCAGCAGCATATCGTCGGGGTACAATGAGCAGTTCTTC. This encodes CASSISSGYNEQFF.

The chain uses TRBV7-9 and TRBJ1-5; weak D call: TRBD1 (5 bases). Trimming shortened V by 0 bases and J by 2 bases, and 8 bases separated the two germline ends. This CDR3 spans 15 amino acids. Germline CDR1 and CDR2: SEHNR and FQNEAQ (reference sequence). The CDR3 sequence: CASSLAGGGNQPQHF. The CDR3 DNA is TGTGCCAGCAGCTTAGCGGGGGGAGGCAATCAGCCCCAGCATTTT.